The rows below give T cell receptor beta chains drawn from one sample of a study of blood T cells in healthy people across ages. One entry per CDR3 protein results from TCRdb running MiXCR on the 5' RACE reads. The sample lists approximately 690,000 distinct CDR3 sequences; around 43% were seen once. Sequenced material: blood. The receptors were gathered from an elderly man in good health. CDR3s include the opening cysteine and the closing phenylalanine or tryptophan. Each record gives: V gene, clone size, D gene, J gene, CDR3 protein, CDR3 DNA. The D gene is left open where the match is weak. Only part of the rows carry a size: once, few, many, or a class if the clone is expanded.

V gene: TRBV12-3/TRBV12-4
clone size: .
D gene: TRBD2
J gene: TRBJ2-7
CDR3 protein: CASTDPGGTSSYEQDF
CDR3 DNA: TGTGCCAGCACCGACCCGGGGGGGACTAGCTCCTACGAGCAGGACTTC

V gene: TRBV20-1
clone size: few
D gene: TRBD2
J gene: TRBJ2-3
CDR3 protein: CSASHTSGSTDTQYF
CDR3 DNA: TGCAGTGCTAGCCACACTAGCGGAAGCACAGATACGCAGTATTTT

V gene: TRBV30
clone size: .
D gene: TRBD1
J gene: TRBJ1-5
CDR3 protein: CAGGTGPNQPQHF
CDR3 DNA: TGTGCCGGGGGGACAGGACCCAATCAGCCCCAGCATTTT

V gene: TRBV10-1
clone size: .
D gene: .
J gene: TRBJ1-6
CDR3 protein: CASSEMDSPLHF
CDR3 DNA: TGCGCCAGCAGTGAGATGGATTCACCCCTCCACTTT

V gene: TRBV30
clone size: .
D gene: .
J gene: TRBJ2-1
CDR3 protein: CAWAGSSYNEQFF
CDR3 DNA: TGTGCCTGGGCAGGGAGCTCCTACAATGAGCAGTTCTTC

V gene: TRBV4-3
clone size: .
D gene: .
J gene: TRBJ2-3
CDR3 protein: CASSQERRRTDTQYF
CDR3 DNA: TGCGCCAGCAGCCAAGAAAGGAGGCGCACAGATACGCAGTATTTT

V gene: TRBV9
clone size: few
D gene: TRBD2
J gene: TRBJ2-7
CDR3 protein: CASSVLAEAYEQYF
CDR3 DNA: TGTGCCAGCAGCGTACTAGCGGAGGCCTACGAGCAGTACTTC

V gene: TRBV18
clone size: .
D gene: TRBD2
J gene: TRBJ2-1
CDR3 protein: CASSPTSGTNEQFF
CDR3 DNA: TGTGCCAGCTCACCGACTAGCGGGACAAATGAGCAGTTCTTC

V gene: TRBV28
clone size: .
D gene: .
J gene: TRBJ2-5
CDR3 protein: CASSFADGTQYF
CDR3 DNA: TGTGCCAGCAGTTTCGCTGATGGGACCCAGTACTTC

V gene: TRBV6-4
clone size: .
D gene: TRBD2
J gene: TRBJ2-3
CDR3 protein: CASSDSVSGGLTDTQYF
CDR3 DNA: TGTGCCAGCAGTGACTCGGTGAGCGGGGGCCTCACAGATACGCAGTATTTT

V gene: TRBV6-2/TRBV6-3
clone size: few
D gene: TRBD1
J gene: TRBJ1-1
CDR3 protein: CASSPRGGFGTEAFF
CDR3 DNA: TGTGCCAGCAGCCCCAGGGGGGGCTTCGGCACTGAAGCTTTCTTT

V gene: TRBV13
clone size: .
D gene: .
J gene: TRBJ1-6
CDR3 protein: CASSLGRGRNNSPLHF
CDR3 DNA: TGTGCCAGCAGCTTAGGCCGAGGGAGAAATAATTCACCCCTCCACTTT

V gene: TRBV6-2/TRBV6-3
clone size: few
D gene: TRBD1
J gene: TRBJ1-5
CDR3 protein: CASSPSDRGGNQPQHF
CDR3 DNA: TGTGCCAGCAGTCCGTCGGACAGGGGTGGCAATCAGCCCCAGCATTTT

V gene: TRBV10-3
clone size: many
D gene: TRBD1
J gene: TRBJ1-5
CDR3 protein: CAISESADRRYQPQHF
CDR3 DNA: TGTGCCATCAGTGAGTCAGCGGACAGGCGCTATCAGCCCCAGCATTTT

V gene: TRBV18
clone size: .
D gene: .
J gene: TRBJ2-3
CDR3 protein: CASSPEGTPTDTQYF
CDR3 DNA: TGTGCCAGCTCACCGGAAGGCACCCCCACAGATACGCAGTATTTT

V gene: TRBV29-1
clone size: .
D gene: .
J gene: TRBJ1-1
CDR3 protein: CSTPRVGALMNTEAFF
CDR3 DNA: TGCAGCACACCCAGGGTAGGGGCCCTAATGAACACTGAAGCTTTCTTT

V gene: TRBV4-3
clone size: .
D gene: TRBD1
J gene: TRBJ2-5
CDR3 protein: CASSPWDSPGETQYF
CDR3 DNA: TGCGCCAGCAGCCCTTGGGACAGCCCTGGAGAGACCCAGTACTTC

V gene: TRBV24-1
clone size: .
D gene: TRBD2
J gene: TRBJ2-3
CDR3 protein: CATSDPTSGRSTQYF
CDR3 DNA: TGTGCCACCAGTGACCCGACTAGCGGGAGAAGTACGCAGTATTTT

V gene: TRBV5-1
clone size: .
D gene: .
J gene: TRBJ2-1
CDR3 protein: CASSLENFPLNEQFF
CDR3 DNA: TGCGCCAGCAGCTTGGAAAACTTTCCCCTCAATGAGCAGTTCTTC

V gene: TRBV7-9
clone size: many
D gene: .
J gene: TRBJ2-5
CDR3 protein: CASSPPWTIGTETQYF
CDR3 DNA: TGTGCCAGCAGCCCACCCTGGACTATCGGGACGGAGACCCAGTACTTC

V gene: TRBV3-1
clone size: .
D gene: .
J gene: TRBJ1-5
CDR3 protein: CASSQDRVNQPQHF
CDR3 DNA: TGTGCCAGCAGCCAAGATCGGGTCAATCAGCCCCAGCATTTT

V gene: TRBV20-1
clone size: .
D gene: .
J gene: TRBJ1-2
CDR3 protein: CSARGWGGRVDGYTF
CDR3 DNA: TGCAGTGCTAGAGGGTGGGGCGGACGAGTAGATGGCTACACCTTC

V gene: TRBV3-1
clone size: .
D gene: .
J gene: TRBJ2-7
CDR3 protein: CASSQALTSIGYNEQYF
CDR3 DNA: TGTGCCAGCAGCCAAGCGTTAACTAGTATTGGTTACAATGAGCAGTACTTC

V gene: TRBV27
clone size: .
D gene: TRBD1
J gene: TRBJ2-7
CDR3 protein: CASSPFQGQGNEQYF
CDR3 DNA: TGTGCCAGCAGCCCCTTCCAGGGACAGGGTAACGAGCAGTACTTC

V gene: TRBV3-1
clone size: many
D gene: .
J gene: TRBJ2-1
CDR3 protein: CASSNLRAGPYNEQFF
CDR3 DNA: TGTGCCAGCAGCAACCTTCGCGCGGGCCCTTACAATGAGCAGTTCTTC

V gene: TRBV25-1
clone size: .
D gene: TRBD1
J gene: TRBJ2-2
CDR3 protein: CASRFTGGVNTGELFF
CDR3 DNA: TGTGCCAGCAGGTTTACAGGGGGAGTGAACACCGGGGAGCTGTTTTTT

V gene: TRBV6-2/TRBV6-3
clone size: .
D gene: .
J gene: TRBJ2-2
CDR3 protein: CASKRGGTGELFF
CDR3 DNA: TGTGCCAGCAAACGGGGTGGCACCGGGGAGCTGTTTTTT

V gene: TRBV6-2/TRBV6-3
clone size: .
D gene: .
J gene: TRBJ2-7
CDR3 protein: CASSRGDPQYF
CDR3 DNA: TGTGCCAGCAGTAGGGGCGACCCGCAGTACTTC

V gene: TRBV4-3
clone size: .
D gene: .
J gene: TRBJ2-7
CDR3 protein: CASSDQGGLRAIGEQYF
CDR3 DNA: TGCGCCAGCAGCGACCAGGGGGGACTCCGCGCAATCGGTGAGCAGTACTTC

V gene: TRBV27
clone size: once
D gene: .
J gene: TRBJ2-5
CDR3 protein: CASRPASTGEQYF
CDR3 DNA: TGTGCCAGCAGACCCGCTTCGACGGGTGAGCAGTACTTC

V gene: TRBV6-5
clone size: few
D gene: .
J gene: TRBJ2-5
CDR3 protein: CASSETGLGTQYF
CDR3 DNA: TGTGCCAGCAGTGAGACAGGACTGGGGACCCAGTACTTC

V gene: TRBV4-3
clone size: .
D gene: .
J gene: TRBJ2-2
CDR3 protein: CASSQEGPYNTGELFF
CDR3 DNA: TGCGCCAGCAGCCAAGAGGGACCCTATAACACCGGGGAGCTGTTTTTT

V gene: TRBV20-1
clone size: few
D gene: TRBD2
J gene: TRBJ2-1
CDR3 protein: CSARATGGEQFF
CDR3 DNA: TGCAGTGCTAGAGCGACGGGAGGTGAGCAGTTCTTC

V gene: TRBV6-2/TRBV6-3
clone size: few
D gene: .
J gene: TRBJ2-7
CDR3 protein: CASSYGSTTQTYEQYF
CDR3 DNA: TGTGCCAGCAGTTACGGGTCGACGACACAAACCTACGAGCAGTACTTC

V gene: TRBV25-1
clone size: .
D gene: TRBD2
J gene: TRBJ2-3
CDR3 protein: CASGGTSGADTQYF
CDR3 DNA: TGTGCCAGCGGGGGGACTAGCGGGGCAGATACGCAGTATTTT

V gene: TRBV7-2
clone size: few
D gene: .
J gene: TRBJ1-1
CDR3 protein: CASSLEGDRRRSEAFF
CDR3 DNA: TGTGCCAGCAGCTTGGAGGGGGATCGGAGGCGTTCTGAAGCTTTCTTT

V gene: TRBV27
clone size: .
D gene: .
J gene: TRBJ1-5
CDR3 protein: CASSLTDPDNQPQHF
CDR3 DNA: TGTGCCAGCAGTTTAACGGACCCAGATAATCAGCCCCAGCATTTT

V gene: TRBV12-3/TRBV12-4
clone size: .
D gene: TRBD2
J gene: TRBJ2-5
CDR3 protein: CASSLGPQGGGETQYF
CDR3 DNA: TGTGCCAGCAGTTTAGGACCCCAGGGCGGGGGGGAGACCCAGTACTTC

V gene: TRBV12-3/TRBV12-4
clone size: few
D gene: .
J gene: TRBJ2-6
CDR3 protein: CASGEGVSGANVLTF
CDR3 DNA: TGTGCCTCAGGGGAGGGAGTCTCTGGGGCCAACGTCCTGACTTTC

V gene: TRBV28
clone size: few
D gene: .
J gene: TRBJ1-1
CDR3 protein: CASSAPGVNTEAFF
CDR3 DNA: TGTGCCAGCAGTGCCCCCGGGGTGAACACTGAAGCTTTCTTT

V gene: TRBV18
clone size: few
D gene: TRBD1
J gene: TRBJ2-5
CDR3 protein: CASSRIPGGVEYF
CDR3 DNA: TGTGCCAGCTCGCGGATTCCAGGGGGCGTGGAGTACTTC

V gene: TRBV9
clone size: .
D gene: .
J gene: TRBJ2-1
CDR3 protein: CASSAPRTVTANEQFF
CDR3 DNA: TGTGCCAGCAGCGCCCCCAGGACAGTGACTGCCAATGAGCAGTTCTTC

V gene: TRBV7-2
clone size: .
D gene: .
J gene: TRBJ2-5
CDR3 protein: CASSLVGLVDLGTQYF
CDR3 DNA: TGTGCCAGCAGCTTAGTGGGGCTAGTTGATTTGGGGACCCAGTACTTC

V gene: TRBV6-2/TRBV6-3
clone size: .
D gene: .
J gene: TRBJ2-2
CDR3 protein: CASSYSSNTGELFF
CDR3 DNA: TGTGCCAGCAGTTACTCGTCGAACACCGGGGAGCTGTTTTTT

V gene: TRBV2
clone size: .
D gene: TRBD2
J gene: TRBJ2-7
CDR3 protein: CASRGLAVPYEQYF
CDR3 DNA: TGTGCCAGCAGGGGACTAGCGGTACCATACGAGCAGTACTTC

V gene: TRBV6-5
clone size: .
D gene: .
J gene: TRBJ2-1
CDR3 protein: CASRPQGKKYNEQFF
CDR3 DNA: TGTGCCAGCAGACCACAGGGTAAAAAGTACAATGAGCAGTTCTTC

V gene: TRBV7-6
clone size: .
D gene: .
J gene: TRBJ2-7
CDR3 protein: CASSRTLGANEQYF
CDR3 DNA: TGTGCCAGCAGCCGAACCTTGGGGGCTAACGAGCAGTACTTC

V gene: TRBV5-1
clone size: .
D gene: TRBD2
J gene: TRBJ2-7
CDR3 protein: CASSRGLAGDSYEQYF
CDR3 DNA: TGCGCCAGCAGCCGGGGACTAGCGGGAGACTCCTACGAGCAGTACTTC

V gene: TRBV7-9
clone size: .
D gene: TRBD1
J gene: TRBJ1-5
CDR3 protein: CASSLGSGGADQPQHF
CDR3 DNA: TGTGCCAGCAGCTTAGGATCAGGGGGCGCCGACCAGCCCCAGCATTTT

V gene: TRBV6-6
clone size: few
D gene: TRBD2
J gene: TRBJ2-4
CDR3 protein: CASKSAGEGRNIQYF
CDR3 DNA: TGTGCCAGCAAGTCAGCGGGAGAGGGGAGAAACATTCAGTACTTC

V gene: TRBV14
clone size: .
D gene: TRBD1
J gene: TRBJ1-2
CDR3 protein: CASSRGTGVGYTF
CDR3 DNA: TGTGCCAGCAGCCGAGGGACAGGGGTTGGCTACACCTTC